The 15 T cell receptor beta chains below come from one sample, sequenced in a study of response to subunit inactivated influenza vaccine. TCRdb re-analysed the RT-PCR reads in MiXCR, keeping a single row per CDR3 protein. The repertoire has some 500,000 distinct CDR3 sequences, about 17% of them found once; the top ten carry roughly 3.1%. This specimen was CD4+ T cells sorted from PBMCs, taken around 2 years after vaccination. The source is a man between 50 and 75 years old who received an inactivated influenza vaccine.

This clonotype has a count of ten or more. This rearrangement joins TRBV15 to TRBJ2-3; 9 bases match TRBD2. Trimming cost V 0 bases and J 1 base; bases outside gene matches: 17. The germline V gene encodes CDR1 LNHNV and CDR2 YYDKDF (reference sequence). This CDR3 is 21 amino acids long. CDR3 coding DNA: TGTGCCACCAGCAGAGATAGGTGGACGCCTAGCGGGGACTACGGCACAGATACGCAGTATTTT. This translates into CATSRDRWTPSGDYGTDTQYF. Combining the CDR3 with reference TRBV15 and TRBJ2-3 gives the whole variable domain DAMVIQNPRYQVTQFGKPVTLSCSQTLNHNVMYWYQQKSSQAPKLLFHYYDKDFNNEADTPDNFQSRRPNTSFCFLDIRSPGLGDTAMYLCATSRDRWTPSGDYGTDTQYFGPGTRLTVL.

This clonotype has a count of ten or more. The chain has TRBV7-6 and TRBJ2-7; 7 nucleotides agree with TRBD1. Germline trimming cut 5 bases from V and 7 bases from J; bases unmatched to any gene: 11. In germline, CDR1 is SGHVS, CDR2 FNYEAQ. This CDR3 has 14 amino acids. CDR3 residues: CASSPEQGPREQYF. CDR3 DNA: TGTGCCAGCAGCCCCGAACAGGGGCCTAGGGAGCAGTACTTC.

This clonotype came up many times. V usage is TRBV20-1 and J usage is TRBJ2-3; D possibly corresponds to TRBD2 (5 bases). Germline V lookup: CDR1 DFQATT, CDR2 SNEGSKA (reference sequence). The CDR3 is 13 amino acids. Deletions cut 0 bases from V and 5 bases from J, with 9 bases between. The CDR3 DNA reads TGCAGTGCTAGAGATCGGGGTAAAGATACGCAGTATTTT. Residues: CSARDRGKDTQYF.

The chain recombines TRBV7-8 with TRBJ1-5; no definite D call. This CDR3 region has 17 residues. V lost 1 base, J lost 2 bases, and 15 bases lay in between. In germline, CDR1 is SGHVS, CDR2 FQNEAQ. CDR3 in DNA: TGTGCCAGCAGCTTAGTTCGTGGGAAATCACGCAATCAGCCCCAGCATTTT. Its protein is CASSLVRGKSRNQPQHF.

This clonotype was detected a few times. This sequence joins TRBV15 and TRBJ1-2; weak D call: TRBD1 (6 bases). V was pared by 0 bases and J by 7 bases, with 15 bases between. Germline-derived CDR1 and CDR2 are LNHNV and YYDKDF (reference sequence). The CDR3 length is 15 residues. The DNA of the CDR3 is TGTGCCACCAGCAGAGATCAGGCGGGGGCGGGTGGCTACACCTTC. It translates to CATSRDQAGAGGYTF.

The chain joins TRBV5-1 to TRBJ2-7, with TRBD2 matching over 8 bases. The V segment lost 4 bases and the J segment 4 bases; nucleotides outside the gene matches: 13. This CDR3 is built from 16 residues. Germline CDR1 is SGHRS and CDR2 is YFSETQ. Here the CDR3 DNA reads TGCGCCAGCAGCCCTCGGGGGGGCCGTCCGGGGTACGAGCAGTACTTC. Its translation: CASSPRGGRPGYEQYF.

This clonotype turned up a few times. This rearrangement joins TRBV5-5 to TRBJ2-1; tentative D call: TRBD1 (6 bases). V was pared by 0 bases and J by 15 bases, with 16 bases between. The CDR3 runs to 13 residues. Germline CDR1 SGHKS, CDR2 YYEKEE (reference sequence). The CDR3 spells CASSLALAGDGFF. Written as DNA, the CDR3 is TGTGCCAGCAGCTTGGCCCTGGCAGGGGATGGGTTCTTC. Full variable domain (missing parts from reference TRBV5-5 and TRBJ2-1): DAGVTQSPTHLIKTRGQQVTLRCSPISGHKSVSWYQQVLGQGPQFIFQYYEKEERGRGNFPDRFSARQFPNYSSELNVNALLLGDSALYLCASSLALAGDGFFGPGTRLTVL.

This clonotype has just a few counts. This sequence joins TRBV19 and TRBJ2-2; possibly TRBD2 for D (7 bases). With 5 bases removed from V and 1 base from J, the gap between germline ends came to 11 bases. Per germline, CDR1 LNHDA and CDR2 SQIVND (reference sequence). This CDR3 is 15 amino acids long. This chain's CDR3 is CASSYGGQNTGELFF. The CDR3 region has the DNA TGTGCCAGTAGTTACGGGGGGCAGAACACCGGGGAGCTGTTTTTT.

At least ten counts were recorded for this clonotype. The CDR3 DNA sequence: TGTGCCAGCAGATACCGAGGGTTGGGCGACACCGGGGAGCTGTTTTTT. Translated, it gives CASRYRGLGDTGELFF. The chain employs TRBV12-3 or TRBV12-4 and TRBJ2-2; D perhaps matches TRBD2 (5 bases). V lost 6 bases, J lost 3 bases, and 17 bases lay in between. CDR3 length: 16 amino acids.

This chain joins TRBV29-1 and TRBJ1-2, with D unresolved. V dropped 4 bases and J dropped 7 bases, with 13 bases sitting between them. The germline gives CDR1 SQVTM, CDR2 ANQGSEA. The CDR3 runs to 12 residues. The CDR3 coding sequence is TGCAGCGTTGTGGACGGACCGGGTGGCTACACCTTC. Encoded protein: CSVVDGPGGYTF.

Only a few counts were recorded for this clonotype. V and J are TRBV7-2 and TRBJ2-2; D not certain. V dropped 1 base and J dropped 11 bases, with 14 bases sitting between them. The V gene's germline CDR1 is SGHTA and CDR2 FQGNSA. The CDR3 spans 14 residues. The CDR3, as DNA: TGTGCCAGCAGCTTAGGGTATTCGGAAAATGAGCTGTTTTTT. Translated: CASSLGYSENELFF.

This clonotype has just a few counts. The chain recombines TRBV7-2 with TRBJ1-1, with D perhaps TRBD1 (6 bases). Germline assignment: CDR1 SGHTA and CDR2 FQGNSA. V lost 5 bases, J lost 4 bases, and 20 bases lay in between. The length of the CDR3 is 16 residues. The CDR3 nucleotides read TGTGCCAGCAGCAAGTACCCAACAGGGAGGAGCACTGAAGCTTTCTTT. Translated, it gives CASSKYPTGRSTEAFF.

The rearrangement links TRBV20-1 to TRBJ1-5, with a weak D call TRBD1 (6 bases). Trimming pared 6 bases from V and 6 bases from J, leaving 18 bases between. CDR1 is DFQATT and CDR2 is SNEGSKA in the germline V gene (reference sequence). The CDR3 length is 14 residues. In nucleotides, the CDR3 is TGCAGTGCGTACGACAGGAGTTCGGGTCAGCCCCAGCATTTT. Protein: CSAYDRSSGQPQHF.

V is TRBV12-3 or TRBV12-4 and J is TRBJ1-1; 7 bases agree with TRBD1. Trimming cost V 3 bases and J 3 bases; bases outside gene matches: 4. The CDR3 length is 14 residues. The CDR3 DNA reads as TGTGCCAGCAGTTTTACAGGGGCGGACACTGAAGCTTTCTTT. Residues: CASSFTGADTEAFF.

This clonotype was seen more than once but under ten times. The CDR3 nucleotides are TGTGCCAGTAGATCAGGGGCGAGGACCGGGGAGCTGTTTTTT. It encodes CASRSGARTGELFF. V and J are TRBV19 and TRBJ2-2, with D perhaps matching TRBD1 (6 bases). Germline loops: CDR1 LNHDA, CDR2 SQIVND (reference sequence). V dropped 6 bases and J dropped 5 bases, with 13 bases sitting between them. The CDR3 loop spans 14 amino acids.